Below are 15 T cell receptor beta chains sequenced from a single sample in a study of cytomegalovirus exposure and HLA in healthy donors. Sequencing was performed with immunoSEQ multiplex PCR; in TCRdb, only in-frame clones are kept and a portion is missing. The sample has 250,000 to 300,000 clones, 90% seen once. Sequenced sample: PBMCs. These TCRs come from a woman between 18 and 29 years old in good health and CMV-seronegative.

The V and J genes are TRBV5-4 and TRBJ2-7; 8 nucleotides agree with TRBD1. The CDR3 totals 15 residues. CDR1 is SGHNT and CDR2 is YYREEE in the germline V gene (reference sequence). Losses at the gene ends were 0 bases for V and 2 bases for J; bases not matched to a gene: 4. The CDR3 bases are TGTGCCAGCAGCTTGGGGACAGGGCCGACCTACGAGCAGTACGTC. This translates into CASSLGTGPTYEQYV.

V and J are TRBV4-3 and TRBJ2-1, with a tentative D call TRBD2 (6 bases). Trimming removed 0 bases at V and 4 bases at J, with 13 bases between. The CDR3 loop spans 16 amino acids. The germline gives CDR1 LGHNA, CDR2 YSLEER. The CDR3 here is CASSQDKAGTYNEQFF. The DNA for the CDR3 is TGCGCCAGCAGCCAAGATAAGGCGGGGACTTACAATGAGCAGTTCTTC.

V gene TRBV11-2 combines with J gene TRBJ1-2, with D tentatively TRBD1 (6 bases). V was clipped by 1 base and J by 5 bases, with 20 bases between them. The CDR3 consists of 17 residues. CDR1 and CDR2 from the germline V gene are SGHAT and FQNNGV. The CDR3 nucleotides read TGTGCCAGCAGCTTAGTACGGGGGGCCTCCAGAGGGTATGGCTACACCTTC. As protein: CASSLVRGASRGYGYTF.

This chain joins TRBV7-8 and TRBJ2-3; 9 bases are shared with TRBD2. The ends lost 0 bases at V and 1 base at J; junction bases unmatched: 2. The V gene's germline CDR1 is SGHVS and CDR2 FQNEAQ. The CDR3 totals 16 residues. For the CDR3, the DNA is TGTGCCAGCAGCTTAGCGGGCGGGGGGGGCACAGATACGCAGTATTTT. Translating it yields CASSLAGGGGTDTQYF. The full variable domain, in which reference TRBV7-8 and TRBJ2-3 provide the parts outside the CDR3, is GAGVSQSPRYKVAKRGQDVALRCDPISGHVSLFWYQQALGQGPEFLTYFQNEAQLDKSGLPSDRFFAERPEGSVSTLKIQRTQQEDSAVYLCASSLAGGGGTDTQYFGPGTRLTVL.

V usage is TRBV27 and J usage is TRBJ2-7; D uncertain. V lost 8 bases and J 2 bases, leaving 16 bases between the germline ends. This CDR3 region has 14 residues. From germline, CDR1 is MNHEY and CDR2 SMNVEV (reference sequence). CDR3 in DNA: TGTGCCAGCGGCGCTGGGCTGGGCCCCTACGAGCAGTACTTC. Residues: CASGAGLGPYEQYF.

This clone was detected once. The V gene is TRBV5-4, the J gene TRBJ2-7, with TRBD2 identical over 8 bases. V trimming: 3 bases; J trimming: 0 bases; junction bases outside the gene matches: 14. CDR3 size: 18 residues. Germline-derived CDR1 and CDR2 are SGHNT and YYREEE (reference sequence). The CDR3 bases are TGTGCCAGCAGCTCCCTCGGTGGTAGCGGGGTAGGCTCCTACGAGCAGTACTTC. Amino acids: CASSSLGGSGVGSYEQYF.

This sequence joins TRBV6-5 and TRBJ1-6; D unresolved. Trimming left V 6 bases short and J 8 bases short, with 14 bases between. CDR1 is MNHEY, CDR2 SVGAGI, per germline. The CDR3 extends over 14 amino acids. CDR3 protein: CASRSGADDSPLHF. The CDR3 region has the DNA TGTGCCAGCAGATCGGGTGCGGATGATTCACCCCTCCACTTT.

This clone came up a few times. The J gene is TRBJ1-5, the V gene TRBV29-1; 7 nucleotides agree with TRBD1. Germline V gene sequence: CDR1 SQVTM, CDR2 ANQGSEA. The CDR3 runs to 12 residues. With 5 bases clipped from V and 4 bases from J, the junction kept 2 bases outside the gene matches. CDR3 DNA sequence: TGCAGCGTTTTACAGGGGAATCAGCCCCAGCATTTT. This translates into CSVLQGNQPQHF.

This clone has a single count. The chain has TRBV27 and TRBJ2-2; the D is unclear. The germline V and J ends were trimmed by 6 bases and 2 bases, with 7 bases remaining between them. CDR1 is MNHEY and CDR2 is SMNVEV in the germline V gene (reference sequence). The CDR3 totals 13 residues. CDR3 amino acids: CASSRGNTGELFF. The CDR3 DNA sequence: TGTGCCAGCAGCCGAGGCAACACCGGGGAGCTGTTTTTT.

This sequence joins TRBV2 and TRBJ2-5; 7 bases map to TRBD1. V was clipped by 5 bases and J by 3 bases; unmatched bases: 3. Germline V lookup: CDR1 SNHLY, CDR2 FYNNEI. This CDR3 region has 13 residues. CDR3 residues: CASSSGTEETQYF. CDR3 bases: TGTGCCAGCAGTTCCGGGACAGAAGAGACCCAGTACTTC.

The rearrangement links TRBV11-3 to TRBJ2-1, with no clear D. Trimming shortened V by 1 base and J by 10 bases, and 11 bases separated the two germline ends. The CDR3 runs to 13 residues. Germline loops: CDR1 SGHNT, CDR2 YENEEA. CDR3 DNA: TGTGCCAGCAGCTTAGCACGGTTTAGAGAGCAGTTCTTC. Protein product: CASSLARFREQFF.

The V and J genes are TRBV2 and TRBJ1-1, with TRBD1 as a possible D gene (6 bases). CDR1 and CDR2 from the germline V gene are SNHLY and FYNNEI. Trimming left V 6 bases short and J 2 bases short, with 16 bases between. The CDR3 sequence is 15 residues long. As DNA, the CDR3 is TGTGCCAGCAGCCCGACAGGAGTCCAAAACACTGAAGCTTTCTTT. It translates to CASSPTGVQNTEAFF.

The CDR3 bases are TGTGCCAGTAGTATAGACCTTCTAGCGGGGGGGCCCACCGGGGAGCTGTTTTTT. Its protein product is CASSIDLLAGGPTGELFF. The chain recombines TRBV19 with TRBJ2-2, with 12 bases fitting TRBD2. There are 18 residues in the CDR3. Germline V gene lookup returns CDR1 LNHDA and CDR2 SQIVND (reference sequence). After removal of 0 bases from V and 4 bases from J, the junction contained 6 bases not matched to a gene. Complete variable domain (other parts from reference TRBV19 and TRBJ2-2): DGGITQSPKYLFRKEGQNVTLSCEQNLNHDAMYWYRQDPGQGLRLIYYSQIVNDFQKGDIAEGYSVSREKKESFPLTVTSAQKNPTAFYLCASSIDLLAGGPTGELFFGEGSRLTVL.

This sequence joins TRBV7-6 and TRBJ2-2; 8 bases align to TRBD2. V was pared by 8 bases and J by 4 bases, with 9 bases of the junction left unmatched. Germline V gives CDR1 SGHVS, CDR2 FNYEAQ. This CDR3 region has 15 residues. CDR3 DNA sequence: TGTGCCAGCGGATCCTTGGCGGGGGGCACCGGGGAGCTGTTTTTT. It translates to CASGSLAGGTGELFF.

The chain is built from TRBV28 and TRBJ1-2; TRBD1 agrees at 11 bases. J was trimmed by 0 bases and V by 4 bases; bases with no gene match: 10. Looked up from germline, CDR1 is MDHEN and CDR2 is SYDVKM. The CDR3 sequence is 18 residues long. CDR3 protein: CASSSRDRGFLANYGYTF. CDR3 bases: TGTGCCAGCAGTTCCCGGGACAGGGGGTTCTTAGCTAACTATGGCTACACCTTC.